The rows below give T cell receptor beta chains drawn from one sample of a study of blood T cell repertoires in COVID-19. The protocol was immunoSEQ multiplex PCR, while the TCRdb copy is restricted to in-frame clones and leaves out a portion. The sample carries 300,000 to 400,000 clones, 88% recorded once. The sequenced sample was PBMCs or T cells enriched from blood (not recorded which). Receptors originate from a woman younger than 35 who had recovered from COVID-19. The conserved cysteine and the conserved F or W are not part of the CDR3 here. Fields, in order: D gene, J gene, V gene, CDR3 protein. A D gene is named only where the DNA matches it firmly.

>.|TRBJ2-7|TRBV3-1/TRBV3-2
ASSSRVNSYEQY
>TRBD1|TRBJ2-3|TRBV10-3
AIMTGSTDTQY
>.|TRBJ2-5|TRBV28
ASSSRQVFQETQY
>TRBD2|TRBJ2-7|TRBV4-2
ANSQDSAGAYEQY
>.|TRBJ1-4|TRBV30
AWSNSPGNEKLF
>TRBD1|TRBJ2-1|TRBV6-5
ASSSDRGDNEQF
>.|TRBJ2-1|TRBV9
ASSGGSTGSEQF
>.|TRBJ2-7|TRBV12-3/TRBV12-4
ASSPDSAYEQY
>.|TRBJ1-2|TRBV18
ASSPQGTNNYGYT
>TRBD1|TRBJ1-2|TRBV5-4
ASGQGVNGYT
>TRBD1|TRBJ2-7|TRBV2
ASSEGGQGKYEQY
>TRBD1|TRBJ2-5|TRBV7-9
ASSLDRGRMDEETQY
>.|TRBJ1-2|TRBV2
ASRTGGVLTNGYT
>.|TRBJ1-5|TRBV7-9
ASSPGTLVAQPQH
>.|TRBJ2-2|TRBV7-2
ASSLVGGENTGELF
>.|TRBJ1-2|TRBV6-5
ASSYRRGSGYT
>TRBD1|TRBJ2-1|TRBV5-1
ASSADRQGSFEQF
>.|TRBJ1-1|TRBV11-1
ASSERWDTPEAF
>.|TRBJ2-3|TRBV9
ASSANPTDTQY
>.|TRBJ1-2|TRBV4-2
ASSPTAVEQGNYGYT
>TRBD1|TRBJ1-6|TRBV5-8
ASSLGTEENSPLH
>.|TRBJ1-6|TRBV6-6
ASSRKTYPSSYNSPLH
>.|TRBJ2-3|TRBV7-6
ASSLAPGGGHTDTQY
>.|TRBJ2-6|TRBV6-1
ASSEYRGLVLT
>.|TRBJ1-1|TRBV7-9
ASSSPSRSYTEAF
>.|TRBJ1-1|TRBV7-6
ASSLGQMNTEAF
>.|TRBJ2-1|TRBV5-1
ASSLYSPLSYNEQF
>.|TRBJ1-3|TRBV11-2
ASSLVSGGRTGNTIY
>TRBD1|TRBJ2-5|TRBV28
ASSFAGTGDETQY
>TRBD1|TRBJ1-1|TRBV6-5
ASSYTGVGTEAF
>TRBD1|TRBJ1-2|TRBV4-3
ASSPNRGLHYGYT
>TRBD1|TRBJ1-3|TRBV10-3
AISEGQGNGDTIY
>TRBD1|TRBJ1-4|TRBV28
ASRTEPGGLEKLF
>.|TRBJ1-5|TRBV15
ATSRDSFSSIFSNQPQH
>TRBD1|TRBJ1-2|TRBV6-6
AITHAQGAYGYT
>.|TRBJ1-1|TRBV6-5
ASSRGGGATEAF
>.|TRBJ2-7|TRBV29-1
SVESGGPSYEQY
>.|TRBJ1-5|TRBV18
ASSLSVAVSNQPQH